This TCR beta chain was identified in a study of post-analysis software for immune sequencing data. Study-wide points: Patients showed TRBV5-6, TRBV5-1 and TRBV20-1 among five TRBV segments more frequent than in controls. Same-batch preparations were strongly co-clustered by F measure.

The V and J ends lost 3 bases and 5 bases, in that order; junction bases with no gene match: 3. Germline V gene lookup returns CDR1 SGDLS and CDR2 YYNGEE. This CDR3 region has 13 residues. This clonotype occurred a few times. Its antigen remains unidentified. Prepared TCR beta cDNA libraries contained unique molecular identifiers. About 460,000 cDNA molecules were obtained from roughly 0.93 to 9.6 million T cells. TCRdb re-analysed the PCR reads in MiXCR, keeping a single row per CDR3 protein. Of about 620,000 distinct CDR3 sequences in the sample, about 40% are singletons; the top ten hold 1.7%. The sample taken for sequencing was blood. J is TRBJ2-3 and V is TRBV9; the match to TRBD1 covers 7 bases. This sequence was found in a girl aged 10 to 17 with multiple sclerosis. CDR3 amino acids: CASSDYRGDTQYF. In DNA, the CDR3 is TGTGCCAGCAGCGACTACAGGGGAGATACGCAGTATTTT. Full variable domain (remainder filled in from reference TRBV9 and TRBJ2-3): DSGVTQTPKHLITATGQRVTLRCSPRSGDLSVYWYQQSLDQGLQFLIQYYNGEERAKGNILERFSAQQFPDLHSELNLSSLELGDSALYFCASSDYRGDTQYFGPGTRLTVL.